The 9 T cell receptor beta chains below were found in one sample sequenced in a study of blood T cell repertoires in COVID-19. Generated by immunoSEQ multiplex PCR, the TCRdb table keeps only in-frame clones and is missing some. The sample contains about 54,000 clones, around four fifths of which appear only once. The sequenced sample consisted of peripheral blood. Every receptor here comes from a man aged 50 to 59 with acute or convalescent COVID-19.

The J gene is TRBJ2-2, the V gene TRBV27; D remains ambiguous. This CDR3 has 15 amino acids. With 3 bases removed from V and 2 bases from J, the gap between germline ends came to 10 bases. Germline assignment: CDR1 MNHEY and CDR2 SMNVEV (reference sequence). In DNA, the CDR3 is TGTGCCAGCAGTTTTGTACAGAGAAACACCGGGGAGCTGTTTTTT. The encoded protein is CASSFVQRNTGELFF.

The V call is TRBV6-5, the J call TRBJ2-7; D gene ambiguous. Between the trimmed V and J ends, which lost 5 bases and 4 bases, there was a span of 9 bases. Germline loops: CDR1 MNHEY, CDR2 SVGAGI. This CDR3 contains 12 residues. DNA for the CDR3: TGTGCCAGCAGTCTTGGCAAATACGAGCAGTACTTC. As protein: CASSLGKYEQYF.

The V and J genes are TRBV7-3 and TRBJ2-3; possibly TRBD2 for D (6 bases). Looked up from germline, CDR1 is SGHTA and CDR2 is FQGTGA. This CDR3 is 15 amino acids long. Deletions cut 4 bases from V and 0 bases from J, with 11 bases between. CDR3 sequence reads: CASSSRAGSTDTQYF. The CDR3 region has the DNA TGTGCCAGCAGCTCCAGGGCGGGGAGCACAGATACGCAGTATTTT.

This clone was seen only a few times. The chain employs TRBV24-1 and TRBJ1-1; 7 positions match TRBD1. The germline gives CDR1 KGHDR, CDR2 SFDVKD. V lost 2 bases to trimming and J lost 5 bases; unmatched junction nucleotides: 1. The CDR3 sequence is 13 residues long. CDR3 nucleotides: TGTGCCACCAGTGATTCAGGGGGGACTGAAGCTTTCTTT. Its protein product is CATSDSGGTEAFF.

The V gene is TRBV6-6, the J gene TRBJ2-5; D is undetermined. The CDR3 is made up of 14 amino acids. In germline, CDR1 is MNHNY, CDR2 SVGAGI (reference sequence). V lost 0 bases to trimming and J lost 1 base, with 6 bases between them. CDR3 coding DNA: TGTGCCAGCAGTTACTCCTTTCTCCAAGAGACCCAGTACTTC. This gives the protein CASSYSFLQETQYF.

CDR3 loop: CASRHDRGRPDTDTQYF. DNA of the CDR3: TGTGCCAGCAGGCACGACAGGGGGCGCCCGGACACAGATACGCAGTATTTT. This chain uses TRBV7-9 with TRBJ2-3, with 10 bases that match TRBD1. CDR1 SEHNR and CDR2 FQNEAQ come from the germline V gene (reference sequence). CDR3 length: 17 amino acids. The J segment lost 2 bases and the V segment lost 6 bases, leaving 11 bases of the junction unmatched.

This chain uses TRBV5-8 with TRBJ2-1, with TRBD1 matching 8 bases. V shed 0 bases and J 6 bases; nucleotides not matched to a gene: 5. The germline V gene has CDR1 SGHTS and CDR2 YDEGEE. The CDR3 loop spans 15 amino acids. The CDR3 sequence: CASSLGQGFGNEQFF. CDR3 nucleotides: TGTGCCAGCAGCTTGGGACAGGGGTTCGGCAATGAGCAGTTCTTC.

The V gene is TRBV5-4, the J gene TRBJ2-7, with D tentatively TRBD2 (7 bases). The CDR3 length is 15 residues. CDR1 and CDR2 from the germline V gene are SGHNT and YYREEE (reference sequence). V lost 4 bases to trimming and J lost 3 bases, with 17 bases between them. The CDR3 DNA is TGTGCCAGCAGCAAAGGGGGGGCCGGGGGCTACGAGCAGTACTTC. Amino acid sequence: CASSKGGAGGYEQYF.

Judged by abundance, this clone is medium-sized. The V gene is TRBV11-2, the J gene TRBJ2-2; 10 bases are a match to TRBD1. V was clipped by 5 bases and J by 2 bases; unmatched bases: 14. The CDR3 consists of 19 residues. In germline, CDR1 is SGHAT, CDR2 FQNNGV. In DNA form, the CDR3 reads TGTGCCAGCAGCCCGATGGGGACAGGGGACCTGGAAAACACCGGGGAGCTGTTTTTT. This sequence encodes CASSPMGTGDLENTGELFF.